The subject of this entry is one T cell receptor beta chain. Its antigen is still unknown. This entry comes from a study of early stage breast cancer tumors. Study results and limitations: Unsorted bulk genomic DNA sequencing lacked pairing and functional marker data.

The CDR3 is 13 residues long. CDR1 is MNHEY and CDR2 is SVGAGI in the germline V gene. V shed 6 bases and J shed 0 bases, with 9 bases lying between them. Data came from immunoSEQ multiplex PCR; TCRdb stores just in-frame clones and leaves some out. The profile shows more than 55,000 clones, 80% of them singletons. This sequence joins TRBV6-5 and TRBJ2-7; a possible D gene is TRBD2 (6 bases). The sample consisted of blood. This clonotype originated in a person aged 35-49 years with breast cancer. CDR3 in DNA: TGTGCCAGCAGGCGGGGAACCTCCTACGAGCAGTACTTC. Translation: CASRRGTSYEQYF.